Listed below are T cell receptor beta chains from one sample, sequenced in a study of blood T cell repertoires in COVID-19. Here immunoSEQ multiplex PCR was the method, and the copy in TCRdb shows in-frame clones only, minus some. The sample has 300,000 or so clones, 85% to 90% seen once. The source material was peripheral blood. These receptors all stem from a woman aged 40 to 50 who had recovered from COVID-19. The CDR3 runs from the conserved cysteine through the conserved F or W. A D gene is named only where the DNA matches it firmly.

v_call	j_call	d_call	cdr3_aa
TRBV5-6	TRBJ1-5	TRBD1	CASSLGPDRGSNQPQHF
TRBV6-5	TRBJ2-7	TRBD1	CASSNRGYEQYF
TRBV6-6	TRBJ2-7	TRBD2	CASSDERGSEQYF
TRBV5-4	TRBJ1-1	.	CASSLTVDMNTEAFF
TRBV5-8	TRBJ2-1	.	CASSLEFAGLHNEQFF
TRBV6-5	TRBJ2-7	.	CASSYTDSEQYF
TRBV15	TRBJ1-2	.	CATSRDWRQGYTF
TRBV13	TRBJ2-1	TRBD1	CASSVGGAGYNEQFF
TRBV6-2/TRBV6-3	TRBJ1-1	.	CASSEQVSNTEAFF
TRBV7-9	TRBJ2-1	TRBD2	CASRPGTSGYNEQFF
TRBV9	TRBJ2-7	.	CASSDQSGIGEQYF
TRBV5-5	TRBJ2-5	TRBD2	CASSLGTSGGAQETQYF
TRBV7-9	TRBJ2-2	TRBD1	CASSLNGPGGNTGELFF
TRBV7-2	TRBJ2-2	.	CASSTSGTTTGELFF
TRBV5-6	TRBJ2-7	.	CASSLGRHRVSYEQYF
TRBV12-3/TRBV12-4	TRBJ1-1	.	CASSLGQGAFF
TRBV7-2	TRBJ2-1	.	CASSLVVLGGVQFF
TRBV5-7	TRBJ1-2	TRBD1	CASSVDRHRGGGYTF